The 24 T cell receptor beta chains in this list originate from one sample, sequenced in a study of blood T cell repertoires in COVID-19. Some clones are missing from TCRdb's copy, which holds only in-frame ones; the method was immunoSEQ multiplex PCR. The profile shows about 75,000 clones, about 88% of them singletons. The sequenced sample consisted of peripheral blood. Receptors were obtained from a human donor in a cohort sampled during active COVID-19.

V gene TRBV11-3 combines with J gene TRBJ2-7; TRBD1 aligns across 7 bases. The CDR3 has 14 residues. Trimming at V came to 5 bases and at J to 1 base, leaving 5 bases not matched to a gene. Germline assignment: CDR1 SGHNT and CDR2 YENEEA. The CDR3 here is CASSTGQASYEQYF. CDR3 nucleotides: TGTGCCAGCAGCACCGGACAGGCATCCTACGAGCAGTACTTC.

This clone showed up just a few times. The rearrangement uses TRBV4-1 and TRBJ2-7, with 7 bases lining up with TRBD2. Germline CDR1 reads MGHRA; CDR2 reads YSYEKL. After removal of 5 bases from V and 0 bases from J, the junction contained 10 bases not matched to a gene. This CDR3 region has 16 residues. CDR3 sequence: CASSSSGPASSYEQYF. The CDR3 DNA follows: TGCGCCAGCAGCAGTAGCGGGCCGGCTAGCTCCTACGAGCAGTACTTC.

This clone came up a few times. V and J are TRBV28 and TRBJ2-1; weak D call: TRBD2 (7 bases). The CDR3 length is 15 residues. CDR1 is MDHEN, CDR2 SYDVKM, per germline. Trimming took 7 bases from V and 3 from J, leaving 16 bases between them. CDR3 in amino acids: CASTTGGADYNEQFF. CDR3 DNA sequence: TGTGCCAGCACCACTGGGGGGGCCGACTACAATGAGCAGTTCTTC.

The chain joins TRBV5-4 to TRBJ2-3, with 7 bases fitting TRBD2. V was clipped by 4 bases and J by 3 bases; unmatched bases: 8. The germline gives CDR1 SGHNT, CDR2 YYREEE (reference sequence). The CDR3 runs to 15 residues. The CDR3 DNA follows: TGTGCCAGCAGCCCTGAAAGGGAGGGAACAGATACGCAGTATTTT. Translation gives CASSPEREGTDTQYF.

The V and J genes are TRBV4-2 and TRBJ1-4; the D is unclear. V was shortened by 6 bases and J by 6 bases, with 5 bases between the two germline ends. CDR1 and CDR2 from the germline V gene are LGHNA and YNFKEQ. The CDR3 sequence is 11 residues long. CDR3 bases: TGTGCCAGCAGTGTAGATGAAAAACTGTTTTTT. Translating gives CASSVDEKLFF.

The chain recombines TRBV7-2 with TRBJ1-3, with D possibly TRBD1 on 6 matching bases. Germline V gene lookup returns CDR1 SGHTA and CDR2 FQGNSA. Trimming took off 2 bases at V and 7 bases at J, with 15 bases between the two ends. The CDR3 has 15 residues. CDR3 nucleotides: TGTGCCAGCAGCTTAAGGGACACCGACCGGAACACCATATATTTT. The encoded protein is CASSLRDTDRNTIYF. Full variable domain (rest looked up from reference TRBV7-2 and TRBJ1-3): GAGVSQSPSNKVTEKGKDVELRCDPISGHTALYWYRQSLGQGLEFLIYFQGNSAPDKSGLPSDRFSAERTGGSVSTLTIQRTQQEDSAVYLCASSLRDTDRNTIYFGEGSWLTVV.

The rearrangement joins TRBV29-1 to TRBJ2-3, with 11 bases matching TRBD2. The germline CDR1 and CDR2 sequences are SQVTM and ANQGSEA. The CDR3 loop spans 13 amino acids. J lost 6 bases, V lost 7 bases, and 6 bases had no gene match. DNA of the CDR3: TGCAGCGCAACTAGCGGGGGAGGGGATACGCAGTATTTT. It yields the protein CSATSGGGDTQYF.

The chain joins TRBV5-1 to TRBJ1-2, with a weak D call TRBD1 (6 bases). Trimming stripped 0 bases from V and 4 bases from J, with 10 bases between. The CDR3 has 14 amino acids. Germline values: CDR1 SGHRS, CDR2 YFSETQ. This chain's CDR3 is CASSLEGVRYGYTF. CDR3 DNA: TGCGCCAGCAGCTTGGAGGGGGTGCGCTATGGCTACACCTTC. The variable domain in full, with the rest retrieved from reference TRBV5-1 and TRBJ1-2, is KAGVTQTPRYLIKTRGQQVTLSCSPISGHRSVSWYQQTPGQGLQFLFEYFSETQRNKGNFPGRFSGRQFSNSRSEMNVSTLELGDSALYLCASSLEGVRYGYTFGSGTRLTVV.

This clone has a handful of counts. Other DNA sequences in this sample translate to the same CDR3. The chain joins TRBV7-2 to TRBJ2-5; 10 bases are a match to TRBD2. This CDR3 has 15 amino acids. V trimming: 5 bases; J trimming: 2 bases; junction bases outside the gene matches: 5. Germline assignment: CDR1 SGHTA and CDR2 FQGNSA. In DNA form, the CDR3 reads TGTGCCAGCAGCCCCCGGACTAGCGGACAAGAGACCCAGTACTTC. Amino acids: CASSPRTSGQETQYF.

V is TRBV18 and J is TRBJ2-1; no firm D call. The CDR3 covers 15 residues. Trimming removed 0 bases at V and 1 base at J, with 7 bases between. Germline-derived CDR1 and CDR2 are KGHSH and LQKENI. CDR3 protein: CASSPPSVSYNEQFF. The CDR3, as DNA: TGTGCCAGCTCACCACCATCGGTTTCCTACAATGAGCAGTTCTTC.

The chain recombines TRBV2 with TRBJ2-7; 11 positions match TRBD2. The CDR3 is 20 residues long. The V gene's germline CDR1 is SNHLY and CDR2 FYNNEI. Germline trimming cut 5 bases from V and 4 bases from J; bases unmatched to any gene: 22. The CDR3 loop is CASSPPTGTSGRRWEYEQYF. The CDR3 DNA reads as TGTGCCAGCAGTCCTCCTACTGGGACTAGCGGAAGGAGGTGGGAATACGAGCAGTACTTC.

This chain links TRBV12-3 or TRBV12-4 with TRBJ1-2; D perhaps matches TRBD1 (5 bases). Trimming cost V 2 bases and J 7 bases, with 11 bases left between them. The CDR3 loop spans 13 amino acids. This chain's CDR3 is CASSLQQGFGYTF. CDR3 coding DNA: TGTGCCAGCAGTTTACAGCAGGGTTTTGGCTACACCTTC.

This chain links TRBV7-2 with TRBJ2-5; possible D gene TRBD2, 6 bases. Germline assignment: CDR1 SGHTA and CDR2 FQGNSA. The CDR3 sequence is 14 residues long. Between the trimmed V and J ends, which lost 1 base and 5 bases, there was a span of 11 bases. The CDR3 DNA is TGTGCCAGCAGCTTAGGGGCAGGAGGGGAGACCCAGTACTTC. Residues: CASSLGAGGETQYF.

The chain uses TRBV30 and TRBJ2-7; 7 nucleotides align to TRBD2. Trimming removed 4 bases from V and 3 bases from J; junction bases left unmatched: 6. Germline V gene lookup returns CDR1 GTSNPN and CDR2 SVGIG (reference sequence). The CDR3 runs 13 residues. The CDR3 coding sequence is TGTGCCTGGAAGTTTAGCGGGCACTACGAGCAGTACTTC. It encodes CAWKFSGHYEQYF.

This CDR3 is CASSRDSSYEQYF. CDR3 in DNA: TGTGCCAGCTCACGAGACTCCTCCTACGAGCAGTACTTC. This chain uses TRBV18 with TRBJ2-7; no firm D call. From germline, CDR1 is KGHSH and CDR2 LQKENI. Trimming stripped 4 bases from V and 0 bases from J, with 7 bases between. The CDR3 loop spans 13 amino acids.

The gene calls are TRBV20-1 and TRBJ2-5; the D gene is possibly TRBD2 (6 bases). The CDR3 is made up of 17 amino acids. Germline assignment: CDR1 DFQATT and CDR2 SNEGSKA (reference sequence). With 3 bases removed from V and 2 bases from J, the gap between germline ends came to 22 bases. The CDR3 here is CSASMGGLGDLQETQYF. CDR3 DNA sequence: TGCAGTGCTAGTATGGGGGGTCTGGGCGACTTACAAGAGACCCAGTACTTC.

V is TRBV9 and J is TRBJ2-7; D is undetermined. Germline V gene sequence: CDR1 SGDLS, CDR2 YYNGEE. V was pared by 0 bases and J by 5 bases, with 12 bases between. The CDR3 loop spans 14 amino acids. In DNA, the CDR3 is TGTGCCAGCAGCGTAGCTATCTGGTCCCACGAGCAGTACTTC. Its protein is CASSVAIWSHEQYF.

The J gene is TRBJ2-3, the V gene TRBV7-9; 14 positions match TRBD2. With V trimmed by 5 bases and J by 8 bases, 9 bases remained unmatched. CDR1 is SEHNR and CDR2 is FQNEAQ in the germline V gene (reference sequence). The CDR3 runs to 16 residues. CDR3 region: CASSPLTSGRAGTQYF. CDR3 nucleotides: TGTGCCAGCAGCCCGTTGACTAGCGGGAGGGCCGGTACGCAGTATTTT.

The CDR3 sequence is CASSWTGARDYEQYF. For the CDR3, the DNA is TGTGCCAGCAGTTGGACAGGGGCGAGAGACTACGAGCAGTACTTC. The chain recombines TRBV28 with TRBJ2-7; 9 bases are a match to TRBD1. The CDR3 is 15 amino acids. The V segment lost 4 bases and the J segment 3 bases; nucleotides outside the gene matches: 7. The germline V gene has CDR1 MDHEN and CDR2 SYDVKM.

The J gene is TRBJ2-1, the V gene TRBV9; TRBD2 agrees at 13 bases. This CDR3 comprises 18 residues. J lost 0 bases, V lost 4 bases, and 7 bases had no gene match. CDR1 is SGDLS and CDR2 is YYNGEE in the germline V gene. CDR3 in DNA: TGTGCCAGCAGCCCTAGGGGACTAGCGGGAAACTCCTACAATGAGCAGTTCTTC. This sequence encodes CASSPRGLAGNSYNEQFF. The whole variable domain, filled in from reference TRBV9 and TRBJ2-1, reads DSGVTQTPKHLITATGQRVTLRCSPRSGDLSVYWYQQSLDQGLQFLIQYYNGEERAKGNILERFSAQQFPDLHSELNLSSLELGDSALYFCASSPRGLAGNSYNEQFFGPGTRLTVL.

The CDR3, as DNA: TGCAGCGTTGAAGATCGACAGAACTATGGCTACACCTTC. The encoded protein is CSVEDRQNYGYTF. The J gene is TRBJ1-2, the V gene TRBV29-1; D might be TRBD1 (5 bases). The V end was cut by 0 bases, the J end by 2 bases, with 7 bases between. Germline CDR1 is SQVTM and CDR2 is ANQGSEA. CDR3 length: 13 amino acids.

V gene TRBV6-6 combines with J gene TRBJ1-1; D is uncertain. V was cut by 7 bases and J by 6 bases, with 24 bases left in between. Per the germline V gene, CDR1 is MNHNY and CDR2 is SVGAGI (reference sequence). CDR3 length: 16 residues. The CDR3 nucleotides are TGTGCCAGCATCCCCACGGCACAGCTAATACACGCTGAAGCTTTCTTT. Its protein product is CASIPTAQLIHAEAFF.

The gene calls are TRBV7-9 and TRBJ2-7, with 7 bases lining up with TRBD1. The CDR3 extends over 16 amino acids. V was clipped by 4 bases and J by 3 bases; unmatched bases: 12. Germline CDR1 reads SEHNR; CDR2 reads FQNEAQ (reference sequence). The CDR3 nucleotides are TGTGCCAGCAGCTCCACGGAGACAGGGCGATACTACGAGCAGTACTTC. Translation gives CASSSTETGRYYEQYF.

The chain is built from TRBV24-1 and TRBJ2-4; 7 bases map to TRBD1. The germline V gene encodes CDR1 KGHDR and CDR2 SFDVKD. This CDR3 region has 15 residues. V lost 3 bases to trimming and J lost 0 bases; unmatched junction nucleotides: 1. The CDR3 spells CATSDGTVAKNIQYF. The CDR3 region has the DNA TGTGCCACCAGTGATGGGACAGTAGCCAAAAACATTCAGTACTTC.